The entry that follows covers one T cell receptor (beta chain) sequence. Antigen unknown. Sequencing used immunoSEQ multiplex PCR; TCRdb keeps in-frame clones, though not all of them. The sample shows some 73,000 clones, roughly 74% of them seen only once. This sample was included in a study of radiotherapy plus CTLA-4 blockade in lung cancer. Turning to the study itself: Disease control was seen in about 30% of patients, objective responses in 15% to 20%.

The V gene end was trimmed by 8 bases and the J gene end by 0 bases; junction bases not matched to a gene: 5. This CDR3 region has 15 residues. Germline assignment: CDR1 MNHNS and CDR2 SASEGT. The study's findings and limits: TCR clones from tumors expanded in blood after radiotherapy plus ipilimumab. Response, reportedly, was best predicted by interferon-beta along with early blood T cell clone dynamics.

Enrolled patients, whose metastatic non-small-cell lung cancer was chemo-refractory, received focal radiation plus CTLA-4 blockade with ipilimumab. This clonotype was sampled from a human donor with non-small cell lung cancer whose response to radiotherapy plus ipilimumab could not be evaluated. Sequenced material: peripheral blood, taken from a patient treated with radiotherapy plus ipilimumab. This chain connects TRBV6-1 to TRBJ1-3, with 9 bases identical to TRBD1. This chain's CDR3 is CASQTGGNSGNTIYF. Here the CDR3 DNA reads TGTGCCAGCCAGACAGGGGGTAACTCTGGAAACACCATATATTTT.